Below, 24 T cell receptor beta chains from the same sample are listed, as sequenced in a study of beta chain features in type 1 diabetes. Study-level points and caveats: When Type 1 diabetes patients were examined, their TCRB CDR3s proved moderately but significantly shorter in all four CD4+ subsets.

What these receptors recognize is not known. Since all of the isolated RNA was reverse transcribed, expressed TCRB transcripts were what got sequenced. Repertoires were generated with immunoSEQ multiplex PCR, while TCRdb's copy carries only in-frame clones and drops some. The repertoire holds 680,000 or so clones, 13% seen once, with 0.022% in the top ten. Sequencing used naive CD4+ T cells from blood. Source of these receptors: a man aged 18 to 30 with type 1 diabetes.

There are a few counts of this clone. The chain joins TRBV29-1 to TRBJ1-1; D not certain. V lost 3 bases and J 4 bases, leaving 15 bases between the germline ends. Per germline, CDR1 SQVTM and CDR2 ANQGSEA. There are 14 residues in the CDR3. For the CDR3, the DNA is TGCAGCGTTGAGGACCTGGGATTCGGCACTGAAGCTTTCTTT. Translation gives CSVEDLGFGTEAFF.

A few counts support this clone. The V and J genes are TRBV30 and TRBJ1-5; 7 bases fit TRBD1. This CDR3 is built from 15 residues. Germline values: CDR1 GTSNPN, CDR2 SVGIG (reference sequence). V gave up 0 bases and J gave up 5 bases; unmatched junction bases: 7. The DNA for the CDR3 is TGTGCCTGGAGTGTAAGGGACAGAGGCTATCAGCCCCAGCATTTT. This gives the protein CAWSVRDRGYQPQHF.

This clone was observed a handful of times. Other DNA sequences in this sample translate to the same CDR3. This chain connects TRBV18 to TRBJ1-6; TRBD1 is a possible D gene (6 bases). Deletions cut 2 bases from V and 7 bases from J, with 9 bases between. Germline CDR1 reads KGHSH; CDR2 reads LQKENI. The CDR3 runs 14 residues. The CDR3 region has the DNA TGTGCCAGCTCACCAGGTACAGGGAATTCACCCCTCCACTTT. Its translation: CASSPGTGNSPLHF.

This clone showed up just a few times. V usage is TRBV18 and J usage is TRBJ2-7; no definite D call. Trimming pared 1 base from V and 3 bases from J, leaving 10 bases between. This CDR3 contains 14 residues. Germline V gene data show CDR1 as KGHSH and CDR2 as LQKENI. As DNA, the CDR3 is TGTGCCAGCTCACCACGGAGTTACGGCTACGAGCAGTACTTC. This gives the protein CASSPRSYGYEQYF.

This clone has more than one count but fewer than ten. The chain has TRBV5-6 and TRBJ1-3; TRBD1 is a possible D gene (6 bases). Trimming took off 4 bases at V and 0 bases at J, with 8 bases between the two ends. The germline V gene has CDR1 SGHDT and CDR2 YYEEEE. The CDR3 is 14 amino acids. The CDR3 DNA is TGTGCCAGCAGCCGGGACAACTCTGGAAACACCATATATTTT. Its translation: CASSRDNSGNTIYF. Drawing the rest from reference TRBV5-6 and TRBJ1-3, the complete variable domain is DAGVTQSPTHLIKTRGQQVTLRCSPKSGHDTVSWYQQALGQGPQFIFQYYEEEERQRGNFPDRFSGHQFPNYSSELNVNALLLGDSALYLCASSRDNSGNTIYFGEGSWLTVV.

There are a few counts of this clone. The chain carries TRBV5-4 and TRBJ1-2; 7 bases line up with TRBD1. This CDR3 region has 12 residues. Germline values: CDR1 SGHNT, CDR2 YYREEE (reference sequence). J lost 7 bases, V lost 1 base, and 1 base had no gene match. CDR3 region: CASSLTGVGYTF. CDR3 bases: TGTGCCAGCAGCTTGACAGGGGTTGGCTACACCTTC.

This clone was counted a few times. The chain carries TRBV6-1 and TRBJ1-6; D unresolved. The CDR3 loop spans 16 amino acids. Germline V gene sequence: CDR1 MNHNS, CDR2 SASEGT. Trimming took off 4 bases at V and 7 bases at J, with 17 bases between the two ends. CDR3 sequence reads: CASSAEDREANSPLHF. The CDR3, as DNA: TGTGCCAGCAGTGCAGAGGACCGGGAGGCCAATTCACCCCTCCACTTT.

On this clone: Other nucleotide sequences in the sample specify the same CDR3. The chain has TRBV19 and TRBJ2-5, with a possible D match to TRBD1 (6 bases). Germline V CDR1 and CDR2: LNHDA, SQIVND (reference sequence). The germline V and J ends were trimmed by 2 bases and 4 bases, with 8 bases remaining between them. The CDR3 has 13 amino acids. The CDR3 coding sequence is TGTGCCAGTAGTATAAGCAGGGGAGAGACCCAGTACTTC. It translates to CASSISRGETQYF. Combining the CDR3 with reference TRBV19 and TRBJ2-5 gives the whole variable domain DGGITQSPKYLFRKEGQNVTLSCEQNLNHDAMYWYRQDPGQGLRLIYYSQIVNDFQKGDIAEGYSVSREKKESFPLTVTSAQKNPTAFYLCASSISRGETQYFGPGTRLLVL.

V usage is TRBV28 and J usage is TRBJ1-1; TRBD1 aligns across 8 bases. CDR1 is MDHEN and CDR2 is SYDVKM in the germline V gene. This CDR3 is built from 11 residues. V gave up 5 bases and J gave up 11 bases; unmatched junction bases: 4. For the CDR3, the DNA is TGTGCCAGCAGTCCAGGGGGCCGGGCTTTCTTT. This translates into CASSPGGRAFF.

This clone was observed a handful of times. The rearrangement joins TRBV7-9 to TRBJ1-1; TRBD1 might be the D (5 bases). Trimming cost V 3 bases and J 8 bases, with 10 bases left between them. There are 12 residues in the CDR3. Germline loops: CDR1 SEHNR, CDR2 FQNEAQ (reference sequence). CDR3 in DNA: TGTGCCAGCAGCTTTGGGGACGGGGAAGCTTTCTTT. Its translation is CASSFGDGEAFF.

This clone came up a few times. This sequence joins TRBV27 and TRBJ2-7; D gene ambiguous. The V gene lost 4 bases and the J gene lost 4 bases, with 17 bases spanning the gap. CDR3 length: 15 residues. From germline, CDR1 is MNHEY and CDR2 SMNVEV (reference sequence). The CDR3 region has the DNA TGTGCCAGCAGTTCTTCCGACCGCATCGGATACGAGCAGTACTTC. Its protein is CASSSSDRIGYEQYF.

V gene TRBV7-9 combines with J gene TRBJ2-3, with 7 bases lining up with TRBD1. CDR3 length: 15 residues. The germline CDR1 and CDR2 sequences are SEHNR and FQNEAQ (reference sequence). The J segment lost 6 bases and the V segment lost 3 bases, leaving 9 bases of the junction unmatched. The CDR3 sequence is CASSFRGLVADTQYF. In DNA form, the CDR3 reads TGTGCCAGCAGCTTCAGGGGGTTGGTCGCGGATACGCAGTATTTT.

This clone was observed a few times. This rearrangement joins TRBV28 to TRBJ1-2; D remains unclear. The V end was cut by 6 bases, the J end by 4 bases, with 6 bases between. This CDR3 is 11 amino acids long. Germline-derived CDR1 and CDR2 are MDHEN and SYDVKM. In nucleotides, the CDR3 is TGTGCCAGCAGCAACACCTATGGCTACACCTTC. Its protein is CASSNTYGYTF.

The J gene is TRBJ1-1, the V gene TRBV30, with no clear D. Looked up from germline, CDR1 is GTSNPN and CDR2 is SVGIG (reference sequence). The CDR3 totals 15 residues. V was cut by 4 bases and J by 1 base, with 16 bases left in between. This CDR3 is CAWTTLPLRNTEAFF. CDR3 bases: TGTGCCTGGACCACACTCCCCCTGCGGAACACTGAAGCTTTCTTT. The full variable domain, with the rest looked up from reference TRBV30 and TRBJ1-1, is SQTIHQWPATLVQPVGSPLSLECTVEGTSNPNLYWYRQAAGRGLQLLFYSVGIGQISSEVPQNLSASRPQDRQFILSSKKLLLSDSGFYLCAWTTLPLRNTEAFFGQGTRLTVV.

This clone was counted only a few times. The chain recombines TRBV7-2 with TRBJ1-1; 12 bases line up with TRBD1. With V trimmed by 5 bases and J by 8 bases, 6 bases remained unmatched. Germline V gene lookup returns CDR1 SGHTA and CDR2 FQGNSA. There are 14 residues in the CDR3. CDR3 sequence (DNA): TGTGCCAGCAGCCCGGGACAGGGGGCGAGAGAAGCTTTCTTT. It translates to CASSPGQGAREAFF.

V usage is TRBV18 and J usage is TRBJ2-7; tentative D call: TRBD1 (5 bases). Looked up from germline, CDR1 is KGHSH and CDR2 is LQKENI. V was pared by 5 bases and J by 2 bases, with 13 bases between. The CDR3 spans 14 residues. CDR3 nucleotides: TGTGCCAGCTCAGCTCAGGGAATCGCCTACGAGCAGTACTTC. It encodes CASSAQGIAYEQYF.

The chain uses TRBV14 and TRBJ2-1, with a tentative D call TRBD2 (5 bases). The CDR3 covers 13 residues. V was trimmed by 4 bases and J by 9 bases, leaving 13 bases between them. Germline lookup yields CDR1 SGHDN and CDR2 FVKESK. CDR3 in DNA: TGTGCCAGCAGCCCCCCCGTAGGAGGTGAGCAGTTCTTC. Its protein is CASSPPVGGEQFF.

This chain uses TRBV27 with TRBJ1-6; no firm D call. Trimming took off 3 bases at V and 7 bases at J, with 10 bases between the two ends. This CDR3 contains 14 residues. Germline values: CDR1 MNHEY, CDR2 SMNVEV (reference sequence). This CDR3 reads CASSLGTVNSPLHF. In nucleotides, the CDR3 is TGTGCCAGCAGTTTGGGAACTGTGAATTCACCCCTCCACTTT.

This chain links TRBV19 with TRBJ2-7; 7 positions match TRBD1. Germline values: CDR1 LNHDA, CDR2 SQIVND (reference sequence). V trimming: 4 bases; J trimming: 0 bases; junction bases outside the gene matches: 9. The CDR3 runs 16 residues. The CDR3 loop is CASSTGQAAYSYEQYF. The CDR3 nucleotides read TGTGCCAGTAGTACTGGACAGGCTGCTTACTCCTACGAGCAGTACTTC.

The CDR3 is CASSEEGATEAFF. The CDR3 DNA follows: TGTGCCAGCAGTGAGGAGGGGGCGACTGAAGCTTTCTTT. The genes are TRBV2 and TRBJ1-1, with 7 bases fitting TRBD1. CDR1 and CDR2 from the germline V gene are SNHLY and FYNNEI. CDR3 length: 13 residues. V lost 3 bases, J lost 5 bases, and 3 bases stayed unmatched.

The rearrangement joins TRBV30 to TRBJ1-1; no firm D call. CDR3 length equals 17 residues. V shed 0 bases and J shed 1 base, with 18 bases lying between them. The V gene's germline CDR1 is GTSNPN and CDR2 SVGIG (reference sequence). The CDR3 bases are TGTGCCTGGAGTGTACGTGTCAGGACCCAGTGGAACACTGAAGCTTTCTTT. It yields the protein CAWSVRVRTQWNTEAFF.

This clone was observed a few times. The V gene is TRBV9, the J gene TRBJ2-1; 12 positions match TRBD2. This CDR3 spans 16 amino acids. Per germline, CDR1 SGDLS and CDR2 YYNGEE. The trim removed 4 bases at V and 7 bases at J, leaving 9 bases unmatched. CDR3 DNA sequence: TGTGCCAGCAGCCCTAGCGGGGGGGCTTTCGAAAATGAGCAGTTCTTC. It encodes CASSPSGGAFENEQFF. The whole variable domain, filled in from reference TRBV9 and TRBJ2-1, reads DSGVTQTPKHLITATGQRVTLRCSPRSGDLSVYWYQQSLDQGLQFLIQYYNGEERAKGNILERFSAQQFPDLHSELNLSSLELGDSALYFCASSPSGGAFENEQFFGPGTRLTVL.

The J gene is TRBJ2-7, the V gene TRBV4-1; no reliable D call. The CDR3 has 14 residues. Between the trimmed V and J ends, which lost 5 bases and 7 bases, there was a span of 18 bases. Germline V CDR1 and CDR2: MGHRA, YSYEKL. CDR3 protein: CASSLIPVPSEQYF. Written as DNA, the CDR3 is TGCGCCAGCAGCTTAATCCCCGTCCCGTCGGAGCAGTACTTC.

As to this clone: Additional DNA sequences in this sample encode the identical CDR3. The chain has TRBV28 and TRBJ2-3, with D perhaps given as TRBD1 or TRBD2 (5 bases each). V was trimmed by 2 bases and J by 0 bases, leaving 6 bases between them. This CDR3 spans 14 amino acids. Per the germline V gene, CDR1 is MDHEN and CDR2 is SYDVKM. The CDR3 sequence is CASSLGGSTDTQYF. In DNA form, the CDR3 reads TGTGCCAGCAGTTTAGGGGGTAGCACAGATACGCAGTATTTT.